These T cell receptor beta chains were read from a single sample in a study of blood T cell repertoires in COVID-19. Profiled with immunoSEQ multiplex PCR; TCRdb holds only in-frame clones, not every one. Of 300,000 or so clones in the sample, 85% to 90% were seen once. Sequencing used PBMCs or T cells enriched from blood (not recorded which). These receptors came from a woman aged 45 to 65 who had been exposed to COVID-19. CDR3s include the opening cysteine and the closing phenylalanine or tryptophan.

J	V	CDR3
TRBJ2-7	TRBV27	CASSHGAATSYEQYF
TRBJ1-2	TRBV5-4	CASTRLGDREGGYTF
TRBJ1-1	TRBV29-1	CSATNRVGYTEAFF
TRBJ1-2	TRBV5-1	CASSLDPGQPGYTF
TRBJ2-5	TRBV19	CASIRNVTQYF
TRBJ2-7	TRBV28	CASSSMILAGVNEQYF
TRBJ1-1	TRBV15	CATSSSFMNTEAFF
TRBJ2-7	TRBV18	CASSPGTTSSYEQYF
TRBJ2-7	TRBV7-8	CASSLGLAGGRLEQYF
TRBJ2-7	TRBV2	CASSQDYEQYF
TRBJ2-7	TRBV12-3/TRBV12-4	CATGRGQYEQYF
TRBJ2-7	TRBV7-7	CASSSWAGRVHEQYF
TRBJ1-6	TRBV28	CASSLRTGSSYNSPLHF
TRBJ2-1	TRBV2	CASSTRTGGFEQFF
TRBJ1-1	TRBV11-1	CASSFRPGQNTEAFF
TRBJ2-7	TRBV7-2	CASSPGTGSYEQYF
TRBJ1-4	TRBV7-9	CASSPEVTYRNEKLFF
TRBJ1-4	TRBV19	CASRKGGEKLFF
TRBJ1-5	TRBV18	CASSPRDGSNQPQHF
TRBJ2-3	TRBV30	CAWTLPESGGLTDTQYF
TRBJ1-2	TRBV9	CASIGGLLNYGYTF
TRBJ2-7	TRBV27	CASRTGTGPYEQYF
TRBJ1-6	TRBV3-1/TRBV3-2	CASSRQTGGRSPLHF
TRBJ2-7	TRBV5-6	CASSLTGYEQYF
TRBJ2-3	TRBV5-4	CASSLGLAASDTQYF
TRBJ2-1	TRBV10-1	CAKQCGGAGYNEQFF
TRBJ1-5	TRBV7-2	CASTPGNNQPQHF
TRBJ1-4	TRBV5-1	CASRRGSNEKLFF
TRBJ2-1	TRBV4-2	CASSRGSASGGMNEQFF
TRBJ2-2	TRBV21-1	CASSKGQPETGELFF
TRBJ2-1	TRBV27	CASSPRWGQQFF
TRBJ1-1	TRBV12-3/TRBV12-4	CASSFSGTNEAFF
TRBJ1-2	TRBV9	CASSPGVGQGDYGYTF
TRBJ2-1	TRBV11-2	CASSSPTGLAGGSYNEQFF
TRBJ1-5	TRBV4-1	CASSQEGGGPQHF
TRBJ2-3	TRBV4-1	CASSQEVSGITDTQYF
TRBJ2-7	TRBV5-5	CASSLSRSPYEQYF
TRBJ2-1	TRBV5-6	CASSFQVNSYNEQFF
TRBJ1-1	TRBV9	CASSVANRGDTEAFF
TRBJ1-1	TRBV4-2	CASSQDLGAGGNTEAFF
TRBJ2-1	TRBV18	CASSPTGALYNEQFF
TRBJ2-1	TRBV24-1	CATSDLKQARYYNEQFF
TRBJ2-7	TRBV7-8	CASSSSGGGEQYF
TRBJ2-1	TRBV7-9	CASRPAGTPYNEQFF
TRBJ2-7	TRBV5-4	CASSLVQGGEQYF
TRBJ1-2	TRBV7-8	CASSPATNYGYTF
TRBJ2-7	TRBV30	CAWTPGTGVHEQYF
TRBJ2-5	TRBV2	CASSVPGLAGVETQYF
TRBJ2-3	TRBV5-1	CASSIGGPTDTQYF
TRBJ1-5	TRBV19	CASSIRGDTYSNQPQHF